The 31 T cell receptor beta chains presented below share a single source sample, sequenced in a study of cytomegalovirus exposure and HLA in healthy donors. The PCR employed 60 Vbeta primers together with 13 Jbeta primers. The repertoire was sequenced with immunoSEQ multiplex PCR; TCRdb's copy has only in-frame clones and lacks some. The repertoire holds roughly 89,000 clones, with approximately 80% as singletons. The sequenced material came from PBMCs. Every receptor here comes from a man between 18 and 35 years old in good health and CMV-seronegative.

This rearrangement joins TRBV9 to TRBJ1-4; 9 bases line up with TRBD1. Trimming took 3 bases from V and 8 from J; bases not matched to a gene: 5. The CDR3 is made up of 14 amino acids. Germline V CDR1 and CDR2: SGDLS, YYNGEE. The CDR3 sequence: CASSARDRAEKLFF. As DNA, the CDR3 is TGTGCCAGCAGCGCCCGGGACAGGGCAGAAAAACTGTTTTTT. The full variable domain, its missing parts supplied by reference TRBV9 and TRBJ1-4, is DSGVTQTPKHLITATGQRVTLRCSPRSGDLSVYWYQQSLDQGLQFLIQYYNGEERAKGNILERFSAQQFPDLHSELNLSSLELGDSALYFCASSARDRAEKLFFGSGTQLSVL.

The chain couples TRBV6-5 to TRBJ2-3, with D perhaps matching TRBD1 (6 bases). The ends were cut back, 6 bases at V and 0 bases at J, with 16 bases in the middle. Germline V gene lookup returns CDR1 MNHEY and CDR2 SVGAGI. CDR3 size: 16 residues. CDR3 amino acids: CASRYRDTYSTDTQYF. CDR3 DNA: TGTGCCAGCAGGTACCGGGACACTTATAGCACAGATACGCAGTATTTT.

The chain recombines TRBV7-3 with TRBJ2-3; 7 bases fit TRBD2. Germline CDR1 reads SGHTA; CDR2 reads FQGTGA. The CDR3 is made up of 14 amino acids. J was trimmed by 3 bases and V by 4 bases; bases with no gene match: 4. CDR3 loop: CASSSGAGTDTQYF. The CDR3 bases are TGTGCCAGCAGCTCCGGAGCGGGGACAGATACGCAGTATTTT.

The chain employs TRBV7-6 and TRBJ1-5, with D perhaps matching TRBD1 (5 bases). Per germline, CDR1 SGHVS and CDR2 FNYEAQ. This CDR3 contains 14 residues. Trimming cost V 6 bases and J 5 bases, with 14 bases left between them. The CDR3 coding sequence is TGTGCCAGCAGTCAAGGGGTGTTGGATCAGCCCCAGCATTTT. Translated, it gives CASSQGVLDQPQHF.

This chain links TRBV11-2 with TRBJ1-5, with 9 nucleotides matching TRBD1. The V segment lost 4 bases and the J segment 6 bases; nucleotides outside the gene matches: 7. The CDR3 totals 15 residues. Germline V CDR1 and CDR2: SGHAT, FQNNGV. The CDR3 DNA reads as TGTGCCAGCAGCTCCTCACAGGGGGCGTCTCAGCCCCAGCATTTT. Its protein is CASSSSQGASQPQHF. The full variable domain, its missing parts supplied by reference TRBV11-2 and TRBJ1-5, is EAGVAQSPRYKIIEKRQSVAFWCNPISGHATLYWYQQILGQGPKLLIQFQNNGVVDDSQLPKDRFSAERLKGVDSTLKIQPAKLEDSAVYLCASSSSQGASQPQHFGDGTRLSIL.

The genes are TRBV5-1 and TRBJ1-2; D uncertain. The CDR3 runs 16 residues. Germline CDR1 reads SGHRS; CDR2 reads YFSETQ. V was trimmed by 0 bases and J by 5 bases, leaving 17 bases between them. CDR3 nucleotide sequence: TGCGCCAGCAGCTTGGGGACCTCGGGGAGTATATATGGCTACACCTTC. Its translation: CASSLGTSGSIYGYTF.

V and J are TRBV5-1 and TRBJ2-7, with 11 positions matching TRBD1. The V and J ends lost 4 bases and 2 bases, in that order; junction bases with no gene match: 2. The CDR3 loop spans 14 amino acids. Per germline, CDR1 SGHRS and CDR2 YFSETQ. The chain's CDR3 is CASSGGQGAYEQYF. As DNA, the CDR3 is TGCGCCAGCAGCGGGGGACAGGGGGCCTACGAGCAGTACTTC.

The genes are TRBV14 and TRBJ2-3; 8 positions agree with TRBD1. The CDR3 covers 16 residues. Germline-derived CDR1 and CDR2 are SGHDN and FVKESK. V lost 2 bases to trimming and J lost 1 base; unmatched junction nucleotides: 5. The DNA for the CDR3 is TGTGCCAGCAGCCAATGGACAGGGATCCGCACAGATACGCAGTATTTT. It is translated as CASSQWTGIRTDTQYF.

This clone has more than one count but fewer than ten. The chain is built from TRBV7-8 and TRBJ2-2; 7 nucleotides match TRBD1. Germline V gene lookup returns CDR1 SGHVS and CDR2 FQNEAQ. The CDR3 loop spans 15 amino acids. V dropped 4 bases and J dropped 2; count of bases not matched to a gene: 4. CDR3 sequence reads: CASSYRDSNTGELFF. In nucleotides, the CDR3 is TGTGCCAGCAGCTACCGGGACAGCAACACCGGGGAGCTGTTTTTT.

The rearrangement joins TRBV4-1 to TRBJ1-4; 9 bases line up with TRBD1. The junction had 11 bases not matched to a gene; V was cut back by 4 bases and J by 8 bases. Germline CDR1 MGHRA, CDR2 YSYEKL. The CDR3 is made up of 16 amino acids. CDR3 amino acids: CASSLLTGTGREKLFF. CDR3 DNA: TGCGCCAGCAGCCTTTTAACCGGGACAGGGAGGGAAAAACTGTTTTTT.

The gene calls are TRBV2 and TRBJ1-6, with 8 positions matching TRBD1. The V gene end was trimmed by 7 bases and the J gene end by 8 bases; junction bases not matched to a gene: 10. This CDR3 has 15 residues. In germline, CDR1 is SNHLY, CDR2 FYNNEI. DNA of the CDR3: TGTGCCAGCAATTCTCCGACAGGGGCGGATTCACCCCTCCACTTT. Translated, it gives CASNSPTGADSPLHF.

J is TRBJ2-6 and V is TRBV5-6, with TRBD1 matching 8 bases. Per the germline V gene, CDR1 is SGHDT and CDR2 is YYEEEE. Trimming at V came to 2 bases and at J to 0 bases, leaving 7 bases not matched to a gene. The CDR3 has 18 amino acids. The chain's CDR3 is CASSLLGQVTSGANVLTF. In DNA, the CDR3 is TGTGCCAGCAGCTTATTGGGACAGGTGACCTCTGGGGCCAACGTCCTGACTTTC.

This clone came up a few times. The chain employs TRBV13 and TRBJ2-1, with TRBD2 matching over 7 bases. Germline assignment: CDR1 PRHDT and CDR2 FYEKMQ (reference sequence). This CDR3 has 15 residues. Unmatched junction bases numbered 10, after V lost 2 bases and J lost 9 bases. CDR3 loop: CASSLKGLGFVEQFF. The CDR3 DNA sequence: TGTGCCAGCAGCTTAAAAGGACTAGGGTTCGTTGAGCAGTTCTTC.

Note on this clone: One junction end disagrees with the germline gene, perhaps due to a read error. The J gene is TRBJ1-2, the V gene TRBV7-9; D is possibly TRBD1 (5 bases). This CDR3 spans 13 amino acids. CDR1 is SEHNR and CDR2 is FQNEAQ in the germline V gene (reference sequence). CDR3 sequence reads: CSSSPGHIYGYTF. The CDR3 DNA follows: TGTTCCAGCAGCCCAGGACACATCTATGGCTACACCTTC.

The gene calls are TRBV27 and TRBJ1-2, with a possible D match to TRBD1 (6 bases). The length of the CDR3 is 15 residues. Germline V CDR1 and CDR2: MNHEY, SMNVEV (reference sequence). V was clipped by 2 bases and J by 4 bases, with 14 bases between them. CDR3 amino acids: CASSLRGGGFYGYTF. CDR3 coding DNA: TGTGCCAGCAGTTTACGGGGAGGGGGATTCTATGGCTACACCTTC.

The CDR3 nucleotides read TGTGCCAGCAGCTTCGGACTGTCCTACGAGCAGTACTTC. Translation: CASSFGLSYEQYF. The chain links TRBV11-3 to TRBJ2-7; weak D call: TRBD2 (5 bases). The CDR3 sequence is 13 residues long. Trimming pared 3 bases from V and 1 base from J, leaving 7 bases between. In germline, CDR1 is SGHNT, CDR2 YENEEA.

The CDR3 reads CSALTGDYGYTF. The CDR3 coding sequence is TGCAGCGCCCTGACAGGGGACTATGGCTACACCTTC. The J gene is TRBJ1-2, the V gene TRBV29-1, with 8 positions matching TRBD1. The CDR3 is 12 amino acids. Germline values: CDR1 SQVTM, CDR2 ANQGSEA. The J segment lost 3 bases and the V segment lost 7 bases, leaving 4 bases of the junction unmatched.

DNA of the CDR3: TGTGCCAGCAGTCAAACTAGCGGGGGCCTCTCTGGGGCCAACGTCCTGACTTTC. It encodes CASSQTSGGLSGANVLTF. V gene TRBV9 combines with J gene TRBJ2-6; 11 bases match TRBD2. Germline V gene lookup returns CDR1 SGDLS and CDR2 YYNGEE. The CDR3 extends over 18 amino acids. V lost 5 bases to trimming and J lost 0 bases; unmatched junction nucleotides: 7.

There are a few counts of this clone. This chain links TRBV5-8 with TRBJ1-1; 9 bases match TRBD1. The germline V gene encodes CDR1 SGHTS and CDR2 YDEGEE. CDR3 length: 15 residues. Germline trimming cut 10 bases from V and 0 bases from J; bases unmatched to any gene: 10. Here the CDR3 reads CAADGQGFVNTEAFF. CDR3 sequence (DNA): TGTGCCGCAGACGGACAGGGGTTTGTGAACACTGAAGCTTTCTTT. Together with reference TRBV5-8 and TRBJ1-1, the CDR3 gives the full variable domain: EAGVTQSPTHLIKTRGQQATLRCSPISGHTSVYWYQQALGLGLQFLLWYDEGEERNRGNFPPRFSGRQFPNYSSELNVNALELEDSALYLCAADGQGFVNTEAFFGQGTRLTVV.

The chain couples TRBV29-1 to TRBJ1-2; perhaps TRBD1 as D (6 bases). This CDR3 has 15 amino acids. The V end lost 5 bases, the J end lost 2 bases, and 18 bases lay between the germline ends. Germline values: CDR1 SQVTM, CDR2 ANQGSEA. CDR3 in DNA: TGCAGCGTTACCCCTTTCGACAGGTTAAACTATGGCTACACCTTC. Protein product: CSVTPFDRLNYGYTF.

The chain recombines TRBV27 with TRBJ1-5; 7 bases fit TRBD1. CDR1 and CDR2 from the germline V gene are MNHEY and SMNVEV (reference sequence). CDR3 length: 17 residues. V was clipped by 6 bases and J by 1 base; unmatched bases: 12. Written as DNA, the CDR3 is TGTGCCAGCAGCCCCGGTAAGGGACAGAAGAGCAATCAGCCCCAGCATTTT. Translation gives CASSPGKGQKSNQPQHF.

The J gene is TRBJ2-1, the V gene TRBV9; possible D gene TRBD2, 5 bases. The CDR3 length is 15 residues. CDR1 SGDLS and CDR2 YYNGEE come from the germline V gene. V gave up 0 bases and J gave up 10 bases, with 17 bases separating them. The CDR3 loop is CASSVGRHRGYEQFF. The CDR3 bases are TGTGCCAGCAGCGTAGGACGCCACCGGGGTTACGAGCAGTTCTTC.

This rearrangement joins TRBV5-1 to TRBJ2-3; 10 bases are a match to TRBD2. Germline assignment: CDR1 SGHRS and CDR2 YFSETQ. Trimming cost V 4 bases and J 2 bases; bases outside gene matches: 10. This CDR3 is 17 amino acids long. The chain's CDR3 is CASSRIAGGGNTDTQYF. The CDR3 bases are TGCGCCAGCAGCAGAATAGCGGGGGGAGGAAACACAGATACGCAGTATTTT.

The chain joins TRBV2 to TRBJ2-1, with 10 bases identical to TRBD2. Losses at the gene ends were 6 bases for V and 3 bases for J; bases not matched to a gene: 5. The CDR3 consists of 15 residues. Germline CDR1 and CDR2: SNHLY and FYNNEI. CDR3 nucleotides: TGTGCCAGCAGGGTTAGCGGGGGGAGCTACAATGAGCAGTTCTTC. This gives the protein CASRVSGGSYNEQFF.

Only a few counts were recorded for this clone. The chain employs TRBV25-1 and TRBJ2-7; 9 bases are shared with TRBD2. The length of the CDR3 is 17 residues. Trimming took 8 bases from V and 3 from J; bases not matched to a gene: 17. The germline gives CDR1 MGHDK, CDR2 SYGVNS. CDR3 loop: CASGSEVAGDPYYEQYF. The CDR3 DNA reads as TGTGCCAGCGGCAGCGAAGTAGCGGGGGACCCTTACTACGAGCAGTACTTC.

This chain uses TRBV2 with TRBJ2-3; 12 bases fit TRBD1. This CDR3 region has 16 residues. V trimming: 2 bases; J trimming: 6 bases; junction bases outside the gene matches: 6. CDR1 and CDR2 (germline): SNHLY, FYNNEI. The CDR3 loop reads CASSEQGQGAADTQYF. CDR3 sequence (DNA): TGTGCCAGCAGTGAACAGGGACAGGGGGCTGCGGATACGCAGTATTTT.

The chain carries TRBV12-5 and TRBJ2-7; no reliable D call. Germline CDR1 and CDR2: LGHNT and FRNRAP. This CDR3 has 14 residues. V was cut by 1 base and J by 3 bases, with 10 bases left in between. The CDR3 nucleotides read TGTGCTAGTGGTTTGGCCAGTGTCCTCTACGAGCAGTACTTC. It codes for CASGLASVLYEQYF.

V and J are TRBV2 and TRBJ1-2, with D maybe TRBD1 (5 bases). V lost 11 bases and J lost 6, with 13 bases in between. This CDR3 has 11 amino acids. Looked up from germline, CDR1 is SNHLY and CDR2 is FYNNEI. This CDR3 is CAAGGGHGYTF. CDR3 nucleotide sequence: TGTGCCGCCGGGGGGGGTCATGGCTACACCTTC.

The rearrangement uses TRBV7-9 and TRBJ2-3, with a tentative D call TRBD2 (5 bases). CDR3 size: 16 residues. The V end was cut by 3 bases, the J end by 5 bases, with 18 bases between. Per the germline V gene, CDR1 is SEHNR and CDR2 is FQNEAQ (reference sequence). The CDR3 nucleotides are TGTGCCAGCAGCTTTTACGGGAAGCCAGGAGGAGATACGCAGTATTTT. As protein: CASSFYGKPGGDTQYF.

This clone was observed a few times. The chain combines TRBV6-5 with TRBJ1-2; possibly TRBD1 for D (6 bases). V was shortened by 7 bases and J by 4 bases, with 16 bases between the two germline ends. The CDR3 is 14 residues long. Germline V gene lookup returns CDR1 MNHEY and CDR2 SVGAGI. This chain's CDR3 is CASMDSSLSYGYTF. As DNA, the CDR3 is TGTGCCAGCATGGACAGTTCTCTCTCCTATGGCTACACCTTC.

The CDR3 bases are TGTGCCAGCAGGGGCCATGACAGGGGAAGGTCGGGTGGCTACACCTTC. The encoded protein is CASRGHDRGRSGGYTF. The chain links TRBV27 to TRBJ1-2, with 8 bases lining up with TRBD1. The CDR3 consists of 16 residues. The trim removed 6 bases at V and 7 bases at J, leaving 16 bases unmatched. In germline, CDR1 is MNHEY, CDR2 SMNVEV (reference sequence).